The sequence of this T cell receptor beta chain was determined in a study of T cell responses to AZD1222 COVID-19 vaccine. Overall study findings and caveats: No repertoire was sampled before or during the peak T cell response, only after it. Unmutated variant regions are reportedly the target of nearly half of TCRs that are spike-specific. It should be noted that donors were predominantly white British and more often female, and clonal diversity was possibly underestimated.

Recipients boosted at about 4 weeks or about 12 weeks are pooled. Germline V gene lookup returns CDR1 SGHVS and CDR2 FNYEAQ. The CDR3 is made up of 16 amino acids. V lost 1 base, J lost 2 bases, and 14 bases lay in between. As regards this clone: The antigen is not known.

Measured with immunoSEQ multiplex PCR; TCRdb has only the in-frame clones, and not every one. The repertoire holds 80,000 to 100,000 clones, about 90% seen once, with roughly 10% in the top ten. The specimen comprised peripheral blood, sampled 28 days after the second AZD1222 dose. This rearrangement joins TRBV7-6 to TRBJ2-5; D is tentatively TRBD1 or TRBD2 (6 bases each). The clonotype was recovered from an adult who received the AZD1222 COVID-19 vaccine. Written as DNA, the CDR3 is TGTGCCAGCAGCTTAGTGGGGGGAAGGGGGCAAGAGACCCAGTACTTC. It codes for CASSLVGGRGQETQYF.